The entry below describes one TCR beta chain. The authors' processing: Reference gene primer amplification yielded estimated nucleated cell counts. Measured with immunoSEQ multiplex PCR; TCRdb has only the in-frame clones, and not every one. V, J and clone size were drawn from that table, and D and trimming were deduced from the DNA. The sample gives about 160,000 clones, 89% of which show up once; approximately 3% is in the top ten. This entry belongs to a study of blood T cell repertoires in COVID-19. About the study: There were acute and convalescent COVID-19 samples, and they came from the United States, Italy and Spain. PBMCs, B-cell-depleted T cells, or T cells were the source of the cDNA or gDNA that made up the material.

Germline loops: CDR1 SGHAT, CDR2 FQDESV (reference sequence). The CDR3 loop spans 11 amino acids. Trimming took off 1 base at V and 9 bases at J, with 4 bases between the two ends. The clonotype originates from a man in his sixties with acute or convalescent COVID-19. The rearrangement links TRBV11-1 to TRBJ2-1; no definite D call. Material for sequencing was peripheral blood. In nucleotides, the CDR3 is TGTGCCAGCAGCTTAGGCGGTGAGCAGTTCTTC. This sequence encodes CASSLGGEQFF. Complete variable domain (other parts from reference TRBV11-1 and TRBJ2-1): EAEVAQSPRYKITEKSQAVAFWCDPISGHATLYWYRQILGQGPELLVQFQDESVVDDSQLPKDRFSAERLKGVDSTLKIQPAELGDSAMYLCASSLGGEQFFGPGTRLTVL.